This TCR beta chain is drawn from a study of T cell responses to AZD1222 COVID-19 vaccine. This CDR3 has 12 amino acids. Between the trimmed V and J ends, which lost 1 base and 5 bases, there was a span of 5 bases. Germline CDR1 SGHNT, CDR2 YENEEA. Worth noting for this clone: What it recognizes is unknown. Other DNA sequences within the sample encode an identical CDR3.

Overall study findings and caveats: Spike-specific TCR breadth and depth both grew after two AZD1222 doses.

Using immunoSEQ multiplex PCR, the repertoire was profiled, and TCRdb retains in-frame clones only, with some absent. The sample holds 120,000 to 150,000 clones, around 89% seen once. The rearrangement uses TRBV11-3 and TRBJ1-2; D not resolved. The specimen was peripheral blood, collected on day 0 of MenACWY control vaccination. The sequence was obtained from an adult in good health. The CDR3 is CASSLGGYGYTF. In DNA, the CDR3 is TGTGCCAGCAGCTTAGGAGGGTATGGCTACACCTTC.